The 18 T cell receptor beta chains below all came from one sample that was sequenced in a study of neurological immune-mediated disorders. Specified time point: longitudinal time-point 1 (baseline). Using its own MiXCR run on the 5' RACE reads, TCRdb lists one record per CDR3 protein. The repertoire holds some 77,000 distinct CDR3 sequences, with approximately 14% as singletons. Sequencing was carried out using PBMCs. These receptor sequences come from a female donor with HTLV-1-associated myelopathy (HAM/TSP).

This clonotype was found many times. V gene TRBV6-2 or TRBV6-3 combines with J gene TRBJ2-1; D remains ambiguous. V lost 2 bases to trimming and J lost 8 bases, with 19 bases between them. This CDR3 comprises 16 residues. From germline, CDR1 is MNHEY and CDR2 SVGEGT. In DNA form, the CDR3 reads TGTGCCAGCAGTTACCATCCGGCTACCCCGCTCGATGAGCAGTTCTTC. The encoded protein is CASSYHPATPLDEQFF.

V and J are TRBV7-8 and TRBJ2-1, with 8 bases lining up with TRBD2. Trimming took 0 bases from V and 3 from J; bases not matched to a gene: 7. Germline lookup yields CDR1 SGHVS and CDR2 FQNEAQ. CDR3 length equals 17 residues. CDR3 loop: CASSLAIAGPLYNEQFF. The DNA of the CDR3 is TGTGCCAGCAGCTTAGCTATAGCGGGGCCTCTCTACAATGAGCAGTTCTTC.

This clonotype turned up a few times. The chain has TRBV11-2 and TRBJ2-7; D remains ambiguous. The V end lost 5 bases, the J end lost 4 bases, and 12 bases lay between the germline ends. The CDR3 loop spans 13 amino acids. Germline lookup yields CDR1 SGHAT and CDR2 FQNNGV. CDR3 in DNA: TGTGCCAGCAGCCGTACGGACCGTTACGAGCAGTACTTC. Its translation: CASSRTDRYEQYF. The whole variable domain, filled in from reference TRBV11-2 and TRBJ2-7, reads EAGVAQSPRYKIIEKRQSVAFWCNPISGHATLYWYQQILGQGPKLLIQFQNNGVVDDSQLPKDRFSAERLKGVDSTLKIQPAKLEDSAVYLCASSRTDRYEQYFGPGTRLTVT.

The chain recombines TRBV27 with TRBJ2-3; 10 nucleotides agree with TRBD2. CDR1 MNHEY and CDR2 SMNVEV come from the germline V gene (reference sequence). The CDR3 consists of 17 residues. The ends lost 4 bases at V and 8 bases at J; junction bases unmatched: 15. Here the CDR3 reads CASSSGTSEFSQGTQYF. The CDR3 DNA follows: TGTGCCAGCAGTTCTGGGACTAGCGAGTTTTCTCAGGGTACGCAGTATTTT.

This clonotype was seen ten or more times. The rearrangement uses TRBV5-5 and TRBJ2-7; 9 bases are shared with TRBD2. Germline CDR1 SGHKS, CDR2 YYEKEE (reference sequence). The CDR3 runs to 15 residues. The V gene end was trimmed by 3 bases and the J gene end by 3 bases; junction bases not matched to a gene: 7. For the CDR3, the DNA is TGTGCCAGCAGCTGGGGGACTAGCCTGAGCTACGAGCAGTACTTC. As protein: CASSWGTSLSYEQYF.

About this clonotype: A much bigger clone sits one base away, suggesting this may be a read error. The gene calls are TRBV28 and TRBJ2-7; the match to TRBD1 covers 7 bases. Trimming removed 10 bases from V and 0 bases from J; junction bases left unmatched: 6. The length of the CDR3 is 13 residues. CDR1 is MDHEN, CDR2 SYDVKM, per germline. In DNA form, the CDR3 reads TGTGCCAACCAAGACAGGGTCTCCTACGAGCAGTACTTC. Amino acids: CANQDRVSYEQYF.

This clonotype is judged medium-sized. V gene TRBV20-1 combines with J gene TRBJ2-3, with unresolved D. CDR3 size: 15 residues. Germline V CDR1 and CDR2: DFQATT, SNEGSKA (reference sequence). With 2 bases removed from V and 0 bases from J, the gap between germline ends came to 12 bases. The CDR3 is CSARIWDQSTDTQYF. The CDR3 DNA reads as TGCAGTGCTAGAATCTGGGATCAAAGCACAGATACGCAGTATTTT.

This clonotype was found many times. J is TRBJ1-2 and V is TRBV28, with a weak D call TRBD1 (6 bases). Germline CDR1 reads MDHEN; CDR2 reads SYDVKM. The CDR3 has 15 amino acids. V lost 2 bases, J lost 3 bases, and 13 bases lay in between. The CDR3 DNA follows: TGTGCCAGCAGTTTAATACAGGGTGATGACTATGGCTACACCTTC. This codes for CASSLIQGDDYGYTF.

This sequence joins TRBV27 and TRBJ2-3; D is tentatively TRBD1 or TRBD2 (5 bases each). This CDR3 contains 16 residues. From germline, CDR1 is MNHEY and CDR2 SMNVEV (reference sequence). V was cut by 9 bases and J by 7 bases, with 26 bases left in between. CDR3 DNA sequence: TGTGCCAGTAGGGACGCCGGGACGGCTATGGAAAATACGCAGTATTTT. Amino acid sequence: CASRDAGTAMENTQYF.

This clonotype has a count of ten or more. This chain connects TRBV12-3 or TRBV12-4 to TRBJ2-1, with D perhaps matching TRBD2 (6 bases). Trimming removed 6 bases at V and 4 bases at J, with 16 bases between. The CDR3 spans 15 residues. The CDR3 DNA sequence: TGTGCCAGCAGCCTGGGACTCCCGGGGTACAATGAGCAGTTCTTC. This translates into CASSLGLPGYNEQFF.

The rearrangement uses TRBV28 and TRBJ2-1; D possibly corresponds to TRBD2 (6 bases). The CDR3 sequence is 12 residues long. Germline CDR1 MDHEN, CDR2 SYDVKM. V gave up 2 bases and J gave up 10 bases, with 9 bases separating them. CDR3 coding DNA: TGTGCCAGCAGTTTAGGGACTCAGGAGCAGTTCTTC. Protein: CASSLGTQEQFF.

This clonotype was counted many times. This sequence may be a read error, since a much larger clone differs from it by one base. The chain recombines TRBV5-6 with TRBJ1-5; D uncertain. The length of the CDR3 is 12 residues. The germline CDR1 and CDR2 sequences are SGHDT and YYEEEE. The ends were cut back, 0 bases at V and 3 bases at J, with 1 base in the middle. CDR3 nucleotides: TGTGCCAGCAGCTTGGTCAATCAGCCCCAGCATTTT. This codes for CASSLVNQPQHF.

This clonotype was detected many times. CDR3 in amino acids: CASSSENTGELFF. In nucleotides, the CDR3 is TGCGCCAGCAGCTCGGAGAACACCGGGGAGCTGTTTTTT. V and J are TRBV5-1 and TRBJ2-2; D remains ambiguous. Germline values: CDR1 SGHRS, CDR2 YFSETQ. With 3 bases removed from V and 1 base from J, the gap between germline ends came to 4 bases. The CDR3 runs 13 residues.

Ten or more counts support this clonotype. The chain joins TRBV6-5 to TRBJ2-2; D might be TRBD2 (6 bases). From germline, CDR1 is MNHEY and CDR2 SVGAGI. Trimming left V 8 bases short and J 3 bases short, with 13 bases between. This CDR3 is built from 14 residues. CDR3 amino acids: CASRTGVDTGELFF. CDR3 DNA sequence: TGTGCCAGCCGAACGGGGGTTGACACCGGGGAGCTGTTTTTT.

This clonotype has at least ten counts. The chain uses TRBV4-1 and TRBJ2-7, with 9 bases fitting TRBD2. The CDR3 spans 15 residues. Germline-derived CDR1 and CDR2 are MGHRA and YSYEKL. V dropped 2 bases and J dropped 4; count of bases not matched to a gene: 6. Here the CDR3 reads CASSQQAGGVYEQYF. The CDR3 region has the DNA TGCGCCAGCAGCCAACAAGCGGGGGGAGTTTACGAGCAGTACTTC.

There are many counts of this clonotype. The rearrangement joins TRBV6-1 to TRBJ2-4, with 8 bases fitting TRBD1. The CDR3 totals 15 residues. Germline assignment: CDR1 MNHNS and CDR2 SASEGT. J gave up 7 bases and V 8 bases, and 13 bases lay outside the gene matches. The CDR3 DNA reads as TGTGCCAGCCTTCCGGGGCGCAGGGGGCAGAACATTCAGTACTTC. It specifies CASLPGRRGQNIQYF.

V and J are TRBV12-3 or TRBV12-4 and TRBJ2-1, with D possibly TRBD1 on 6 matching bases. This CDR3 has 17 residues. Between the trimmed V and J ends, which lost 5 bases and 0 bases, there was a span of 17 bases. The DNA of the CDR3 is TGTGCCAGCAGTCCTCGGTGGGGGCCAAGCTCCTACAATGAGCAGTTCTTC. Translation gives CASSPRWGPSSYNEQFF.

This clonotype showed up many times. The chain joins TRBV28 to TRBJ2-1, with D perhaps TRBD1 or TRBD2 (7 bases each). CDR1 and CDR2 from the germline V gene are MDHEN and SYDVKM. Trimming removed 3 bases from V and 4 bases from J, with 13 bases in between. This CDR3 comprises 15 residues. CDR3 bases: TGTGCCAGCAGTTTTGCAGGGGGGGAGTACAATGAGCAGTTCTTC. Protein: CASSFAGGEYNEQFF.